Listed below are T cell receptor beta chains from one sample, sequenced in a study of cytomegalovirus exposure and HLA in healthy donors. This table comes from immunoSEQ multiplex PCR, and its TCRdb copy is limited to in-frame clones, with some not included. The repertoire consists of approximately 100,000 clones, with approximately 81% occurring once and the leading ten covering approximately 4.1%. Sequenced: PBMCs. The receptors shown here come from a female donor in good health and CMV-seropositive. Both conserved end residues are part of each CDR3. Each record gives: J gene, D gene, V gene, clone size, CDR3 DNA, CDR3 protein. A D gene is named only where the DNA matches it firmly. Part of the rows lack a size; the others show once, few, many or a class for expanded clones.

TRBJ1-2 | TRBD1 | TRBV28 | . | TGTGCCAGCAGTTTATCGGGACAGTATGGCTACACCTTC | CASSLSGQYGYTF
TRBJ2-7 | . | TRBV6-1 | few | TGTGGAGCAGGTGTTTCCTACGAGCAGTACTTC | CGAGVSYEQYF
TRBJ1-2 | . | TRBV28 | . | TGTGCCAGCAGTTTACTATTCCGCCCCTACACCTTC | CASSLLFRPYTF
TRBJ2-4 | TRBD2 | TRBV19 | . | TGTGCCAGTAGTATACGGACTAGCGGGAGTTTGGACATTCAGTACTTC | CASSIRTSGSLDIQYF
TRBJ1-2 | . | TRBV4-2 | . | TGTGCCAGCAGCCCTTTCTCCGGAGGCTATGGCTACACCTTC | CASSPFSGGYGYTF
TRBJ1-4 | TRBD1 | TRBV30 | . | TGTGCCTGGAGTGTTATGGACAGGGGCGGTGAAAAACTGTTTTTT | CAWSVMDRGGEKLFF
TRBJ2-2 | TRBD1 | TRBV19 | . | TGTGCCAGTAGTATAGTGACAGGGGGCAACGGGGAGCTGTTTTTT | CASSIVTGGNGELFF
TRBJ1-4 | TRBD1 | TRBV7-6 | . | TGTGCCAGCAGCTTAGGGGGACAGTTAAATGAAAAACTGTTTTTT | CASSLGGQLNEKLFF
TRBJ2-5 | TRBD2 | TRBV6-1 | . | TGTGCCGCCAGGACTAGGGGCCACCAAGAGACCCAGTACTTC | CAARTRGHQETQYF
TRBJ2-7 | . | TRBV6-4 | . | TGTGCCAGCAGTGTTATAGCGAGGCCCTACGAGCAGTACTTC | CASSVIARPYEQYF
TRBJ2-2 | TRBD2 | TRBV19 | . | TGTGCCAGTAGTAAGGCGGGAGGCGTCGCGAACACCGGGGAGCTGTTTTTT | CASSKAGGVANTGELFF
TRBJ1-1 | . | TRBV30 | . | TGTGCCTGTGGGGACACTTGGGGCACTGAAGCTTTCTTT | CACGDTWGTEAFF
TRBJ1-2 | . | TRBV10-3 | . | TGTGCCATCAGTGATCTGGGGCCGGGCTATGGCTACACCTTC | CAISDLGPGYGYTF
TRBJ2-5 | TRBD2 | TRBV10-3 | . | TGTGCCATCAGTGAGTCCAGAGCGGGGAAAGAGACCCAGTACTTC | CAISESRAGKETQYF
TRBJ2-2 | . | TRBV5-1 | . | TGCGCCAGCAGCACAACAGGGCCGGCCACCGGGGAGCTGTTTTTT | CASSTTGPATGELFF
TRBJ2-2 | TRBD2 | TRBV5-4 | . | TGTGCCAGCAGTATTAGCGGGGGGGCCCGAACCGGGGAGCTGTTTTTT | CASSISGGARTGELFF
TRBJ2-7 | TRBD2 | TRBV19 | . | TGTGCCAGTAGTATCACCGGCTTAGCGGGAGGAAGGACCTACGAGCAGTACTTC | CASSITGLAGGRTYEQYF
TRBJ1-2 | . | TRBV6-5 | . | TGTGCCAGCACTAATGACAGGCGCCGTGGCTACACCTTC | CASTNDRRRGYTF
TRBJ1-2 | . | TRBV4-1 | few | TGCGCCAGCAGCCAATTAGGGACTACCGGGTACTATGGCTACACCTTC | CASSQLGTTGYYGYTF
TRBJ1-1 | . | TRBV14 | . | TGTGCCAGCAGCCACTACAGGACGGTGAACACTGAAGCTTTCTTT | CASSHYRTVNTEAFF
TRBJ1-2 | . | TRBV18 | . | TGTGCCAGCTCCAGGGCCGAGGCTAACTATGGCTACACCTTC | CASSRAEANYGYTF
TRBJ2-3 | TRBD1 | TRBV5-1 | . | TGCGCCAGCAGCTTAGACAGGGACACAGATACGCAGTATTTT | CASSLDRDTDTQYF
TRBJ2-7 | TRBD1 | TRBV29-1 | once | TGCAGCGTAACACTACAGGGGGCCCGCTACGAGCAGTACTTC | CSVTLQGARYEQYF
TRBJ2-3 | . | TRBV7-6 | . | TGTGCCAGCAGCTTAGTTGGGCTAGCGACGGCCGGGACGCAGTATTTT | CASSLVGLATAGTQYF
TRBJ2-3 | TRBD2 | TRBV7-9 | . | TGTGCCAGCAGCTTATTCGCTAGCGGGAGTGGTGGGACGCAGTATTTT | CASSLFASGSGGTQYF
TRBJ2-7 | TRBD1 | TRBV2 | . | TGTGCCAGCACTCGGGACAGGGGGTACGAGCAGTACTTC | CASTRDRGYEQYF
TRBJ1-3 | . | TRBV4-3 | few | TGCGCCAGCAGCCAAGATACAGGAAACACCATATATTTT | CASSQDTGNTIYF
TRBJ1-6 | . | TRBV7-9 | . | TGTTCCAGCAGCTTAGGAGATAATTCACCCCTCCACTTT | CSSSLGDNSPLHF
TRBJ2-7 | TRBD1 | TRBV11-2 | . | TGTGCCAGCAGCGGATCCACCCGGGACAGCCCCTACGAGCAGTACTTC | CASSGSTRDSPYEQYF
TRBJ1-3 | TRBD1 | TRBV4-1 | . | TGCGCCAGCAGCCCGAACGGACAGGCGATCTCTGGAAACACCATATATTTT | CASSPNGQAISGNTIYF
TRBJ2-5 | TRBD2 | TRBV14 | . | TGTGCCAGCAGCCAAGTGGGCGGGGGGCCGGCCCGCCAAGAGACCCAGTACTTC | CASSQVGGGPARQETQYF
TRBJ2-3 | . | TRBV15 | . | TGTGCCACCAGCATAAGCGGGAGCACAGATACGCAGTATTTT | CATSISGSTDTQYF
TRBJ2-7 | . | TRBV29-1 | . | TGCAGCGTTGAGGCGGCTCAGGGCTACGAGCAGTACTTC | CSVEAAQGYEQYF
TRBJ1-6 | TRBD1 | TRBV7-2 | . | TGTGCCAGCAGCTGGACAGGGGGCTATAATTCACCCCTCCACTTT | CASSWTGGYNSPLHF
TRBJ2-7 | TRBD1 | TRBV5-6 | . | TGTGCCAGCAGCTTGCCCGGGACAGGGACCTACGAGCAGTACTTC | CASSLPGTGTYEQYF
TRBJ2-7 | TRBD1 | TRBV5-1 | . | TGCGCCAGCAGCTTCGGGACAGACTACGAGCAGTACTTC | CASSFGTDYEQYF
TRBJ2-3 | TRBD1 | TRBV5-1 | . | TGCGCCAGCGATACAGGGGGACCCACAGATACGCAGTATTTT | CASDTGGPTDTQYF
TRBJ1-5 | . | TRBV30 | . | TGTGCCTGGACCCAAGGGAGCAGCAATCAGCCCCAGCATTTT | CAWTQGSSNQPQHF
TRBJ2-7 | . | TRBV6-5 | . | TGTGCCAGCAGTGCATCCCTGGACAGCACCTACGAGCAGTACTTC | CASSASLDSTYEQYF
TRBJ2-5 | TRBD1 | TRBV29-1 | . | TGCAGCGCAAAAGATAGGGGGCGTTGGGAGACCCAGTACTTC | CSAKDRGRWETQYF
TRBJ2-6 | . | TRBV6-4 | few | TGTGCCAGCAGTGACTCTAAACAGGGGGCCAACGTCCTGACTTTC | CASSDSKQGANVLTF
TRBJ1-1 | . | TRBV6-4 | . | TGTGCCAGCAGTGTTATCCTGGGGGGTGAAGCTTTCTTT | CASSVILGGEAFF
TRBJ2-7 | TRBD1 | TRBV4-1 | . | TGCGCCAGCAGCCAAGCGCACAGGGGGCAAGACGAGCAGTACTTC | CASSQAHRGQDEQYF
TRBJ2-1 | TRBD2 | TRBV11-3 | . | TGTGCCAGCAGCTTTATAGCGGGGGCCTACAATGAGCAGTTCTTC | CASSFIAGAYNEQFF
TRBJ2-1 | . | TRBV7-9 | . | TGTGCCAGCAGCCTGATCCGGCTAGCGAGGAATGAGCAGTTCTTC | CASSLIRLARNEQFF
TRBJ2-7 | TRBD2 | TRBV5-1 | . | TGCGCCAGCAGCTTTGGAGCGGGAGGGCAGTACGAGCAGTACTTC | CASSFGAGGQYEQYF
TRBJ2-3 | TRBD2 | TRBV28 | . | TGTGCCAGCAGTACGGGGGGGCCCCTTACGCAGTATTTT | CASSTGGPLTQYF
TRBJ1-4 | TRBD1 | TRBV7-9 | . | TGTGCCAGCAGCTACAGGGGGCTCGATGAAAAACTGTTTTTT | CASSYRGLDEKLFF
TRBJ2-7 | TRBD2 | TRBV7-9 | . | TGTGCCAGCAGCTTAGCGGGAGGGTACGAGCAGTACTTC | CASSLAGGYEQYF